This T cell receptor (beta chain) is from a study of shared clonotypes between healthy human individuals. Study-wide background: The composition of the donors was a couple of women and a few men aged 18 to 49. Study results and limitations: Clonotype sharing levels among donors were expected to vary with sequencing depth. It was observed that 5% to 6.5% of naive CD4 clonotypes were shared across a few donors.

To note about this clone: Its antigen is currently unknown.

The CDR3 is 18 residues long. V was pared by 0 bases and J by 3 bases, with 9 bases of the junction left unmatched. CDR1 and CDR2 (germline): SGDLS, YYNGEE. CD45RO-negative cells were positively selected for CCR7, leaving out terminally differentiated effector memory CD45RA+ cells. Deep-level running was used for the assay. The data were produced by immunoSEQ multiplex PCR, yet TCRdb's version contains in-frame clones alone and is incomplete. Found here are approximately 2,200,000 clones, about 93% of them singletons; the top ten hold about 1.8%. This TCR came from a man younger than 30 in good health. Some clones in this sample may be carry-over from other donors' samples. The sample consisted of naive CD8+ T cells from PBMCs. The chain has TRBV9 and TRBJ2-1, with TRBD2 matching 10 bases. The CDR3 region is CASSVEPAGGLVYNEQFF. CDR3 nucleotides: TGTGCCAGCAGCGTAGAGCCAGCGGGAGGGCTTGTCTACAATGAGCAGTTCTTC.